A single sample gave rise to the 26 T cell receptor beta chains below, sequenced in a study of T cell repertoires and Cas9 in healthy adults (dated by TCRdb to 2017 to 2018). Library prep was done by the immunoSEQ multiplex PCR assay. TCRdb mirrors the immuneACCESS table, restricted to in-frame sequences. Some clones are absent from its copies; in checked studies, under half trace to an unresolved V gene, and the reason for the others is unknown. The sample contains some 15,000 clones, 89% of them found a single time. The ten largest clones take up 1.5% of the sample. Sample: Tregs (CD4+, CD25+, CD127-, CD137-, CD154-) from PBMCs; culture status not recorded. These receptors originate from a human donor in good health.

The chain combines TRBV6-1 with TRBJ1-1; 8 nucleotides line up with TRBD1. This CDR3 is 15 amino acids long. Trimming cost V 6 bases and J 0 bases; bases outside gene matches: 6. Germline values: CDR1 MNHNS, CDR2 SASEGT. The CDR3 nucleotides read TGTGCCAGCAGCATGACAGGGGCAATGAACACTGAAGCTTTCTTT. It encodes CASSMTGAMNTEAFF.

This chain uses TRBV5-1 with TRBJ1-2; D is perhaps TRBD1 (5 bases). Trimming took off 4 bases at V and 7 bases at J, with 11 bases between the two ends. Germline CDR1 SGHRS, CDR2 YFSETQ. The length of the CDR3 is 12 residues. In DNA form, the CDR3 reads TGCGCCAGCAGCCCCTATGGGGCTGGCTACACCTTC. Translation gives CASSPYGAGYTF. The entire variable domain, with the rest obtained from reference TRBV5-1 and TRBJ1-2, is as follows: KAGVTQTPRYLIKTRGQQVTLSCSPISGHRSVSWYQQTPGQGLQFLFEYFSETQRNKGNFPGRFSGRQFSNSRSEMNVSTLELGDSALYLCASSPYGAGYTFGSGTRLTVV.

V gene TRBV6-6 combines with J gene TRBJ2-7; D possibly corresponds to TRBD1 (5 bases). Germline V gene sequence: CDR1 MNHNY, CDR2 SVGAGI (reference sequence). The CDR3 totals 13 residues. Trimming took off 6 bases at V and 3 bases at J, with 12 bases between the two ends. CDR3 sequence (DNA): TGTGCCAGCAGCCGTTATGACAGCTACGAGCAGTACGTC. Translation: CASSRYDSYEQYV.

In this sample, this clone turned up once. At the DNA level, this CDR3 is encoded by other sequences in the same sample as well. V gene TRBV6-5 combines with J gene TRBJ2-7; the D gene is possibly TRBD2 (5 bases). Trimming cost V 6 bases and J 9 bases, with 21 bases left between them. The germline CDR1 and CDR2 sequences are MNHEY and SVGAGI. This CDR3 region has 14 residues. The CDR3 region has the DNA TGTGCCAGCAGCTACGCGGGCGGTGGTTTGGGGCAGTACTTC. Translating gives CASSYAGGGLGQYF.

V usage is TRBV5-1 and J usage is TRBJ2-3; TRBD2 matches at 11 bases. Losses at the gene ends were 2 bases for V and 4 bases for J; bases not matched to a gene: 15. Germline V lookup: CDR1 SGHRS, CDR2 YFSETQ. The CDR3 has 19 residues. The CDR3 DNA follows: TGCGCCAGCAGCTTACTATTCCTCACTAGCGGGGGTCCCTCAGATACGCAGTATTTT. It encodes CASSLLFLTSGGPSDTQYF.

V usage is TRBV2 and J usage is TRBJ1-1; TRBD1 aligns across 8 bases. Germline CDR1 and CDR2: SNHLY and FYNNEI. The CDR3 runs to 13 residues. J gave up 4 bases and V 7 bases, and 5 bases lay outside the gene matches. The CDR3 region has the DNA TGTGCCAGCAAGGTACAGGGGGGCACTGAAGCTTTCTTT. This translates into CASKVQGGTEAFF.

The J gene is TRBJ2-1, the V gene TRBV6-4; TRBD1 might be the D (5 bases). Trimming removed 0 bases at V and 8 bases at J, with 11 bases between. Germline-derived CDR1 and CDR2 are MRHNA and SNTAGT. The CDR3 runs to 14 residues. The CDR3 here is CASSDSIRGYEQFF. In DNA, the CDR3 is TGTGCCAGCAGTGACTCGATTAGGGGCTATGAGCAGTTCTTC.

V is TRBV25-1 and J is TRBJ1-2; perhaps TRBD1 as D (5 bases). The V and J ends lost 4 bases and 6 bases respectively, with 15 bases between them. The CDR3 extends over 14 amino acids. CDR1 is MGHDK and CDR2 is SYGVNS in the germline V gene. Here the CDR3 DNA reads TGTGCCAGCAGTGGGAGGCAGGGAACGGATGGCTACACCTTC. Its translation: CASSGRQGTDGYTF.

J is TRBJ2-5 and V is TRBV9; D gene unclear. V lost 0 bases and J lost 1, with 13 bases in between. The CDR3 totals 16 residues. Germline CDR1 SGDLS, CDR2 YYNGEE. The CDR3 region has the DNA TGTGCCAGCAGCGTAGGTAGCCGGTGGGTCCAAGAGACCCAGTACTTC. Amino acid sequence: CASSVGSRWVQETQYF.

The V and J genes are TRBV7-2 and TRBJ1-1; D is unresolved. The V end lost 6 bases, the J end lost 5 bases, and 16 bases lay between the germline ends. The CDR3 is made up of 14 amino acids. Germline V gives CDR1 SGHTA, CDR2 FQGNSA. The CDR3 loop is CASSFEWERTEAFF. The CDR3 bases are TGTGCCAGCAGTTTCGAGTGGGAGAGGACTGAAGCTTTCTTT.

The rearrangement uses TRBV11-2 and TRBJ2-3; 10 bases match TRBD2. V lost 3 bases to trimming and J lost 4 bases; unmatched junction nucleotides: 16. Germline assignment: CDR1 SGHAT and CDR2 FQNNGV. CDR3 size: 19 residues. CDR3 sequence: CASSFAASFLAGAADTQYF. CDR3 bases: TGTGCCAGCAGCTTCGCGGCGTCATTCCTAGCGGGAGCGGCAGATACGCAGTATTTT.

This rearrangement joins TRBV7-2 to TRBJ2-2; D may match TRBD1 or TRBD2 (5 bases each). The CDR3 length is 16 residues. The V and J ends lost 7 bases and 6 bases respectively, with 21 bases between them. CDR1 and CDR2 (germline): SGHTA, FQGNSA. The CDR3 nucleotides read TGTGCCAGCAAGCCTGGGACCTCTAGAACTGCCGGGGAGCTGTTTTTT. Protein: CASKPGTSRTAGELFF.

This chain links TRBV4-1 with TRBJ2-3; 7 positions match TRBD2. The CDR3 covers 13 residues. V shed 1 base and J 11 bases; nucleotides not matched to a gene: 6. Germline-derived CDR1 and CDR2 are MGHRA and YSYEKL. The CDR3 region has the DNA TGCGCCAGCAGCCAAGCCCTGACTAGCTTGCAGTATTTT. It codes for CASSQALTSLQYF.

This chain joins TRBV18 and TRBJ1-5; D ambiguous. The V gene's germline CDR1 is KGHSH and CDR2 LQKENI. V lost 3 bases and J lost 0, with 6 bases in between. This CDR3 has 14 residues. CDR3 in DNA: TGTGCCAGCTCACCTGTGGATAGCAATCAGCCCCAGCATTTT. Translating it yields CASSPVDSNQPQHF.

This clone appeared a few times. Written as DNA, the CDR3 is TGTGCCATCAGAGAGGACGCCTACGAGCAGTACTTC. It encodes CAIREDAYEQYF. This chain connects TRBV10-3 to TRBJ2-7; unclear D gene. Germline CDR1 and CDR2: ENHRY and SYGVKD. CDR3 length: 12 amino acids. V lost 6 bases and J lost 2, with 8 bases in between.

The rearrangement uses TRBV29-1 and TRBJ1-5; the D is unclear. The CDR3 consists of 13 residues. Between the trimmed V and J ends, which lost 5 bases and 4 bases, there was a span of 12 bases. In germline, CDR1 is SQVTM, CDR2 ANQGSEA. The CDR3 DNA is TGCAGCGTTCTCTGGGGAGGAAATCAGCCCCAGCATTTT. Translated: CSVLWGGNQPQHF. The complete variable domain, with remaining parts taken from reference TRBV29-1 and TRBJ1-5, reads SAVISQKPSRDICQRGTSLTIQCQVDSQVTMMFWYRQQPGQSLTLIATANQGSEATYESGFVIDKFPISRPNLTFSTLTVSNMSPEDSSIYLCSVLWGGNQPQHFGDGTRLSIL.

V gene TRBV5-6 combines with J gene TRBJ2-7; possible D gene TRBD1, 6 bases. Trimming removed 0 bases from V and 7 bases from J, with 17 bases in between. The germline V gene has CDR1 SGHDT and CDR2 YYEEEE. CDR3 length: 15 residues. The CDR3 bases are TGTGCCAGCAGCTTGGGGGTCAGGGGCGTAGGGGAGCAGTACTTC. This codes for CASSLGVRGVGEQYF.

The rearrangement joins TRBV7-3 to TRBJ1-1; a possible D gene is TRBD1 (5 bases). CDR3 length: 14 residues. CDR1 SGHTA and CDR2 FQGTGA come from the germline V gene. Trimming pared 5 bases from V and 1 base from J, leaving 11 bases between. The chain's CDR3 is CASSPQGRNTEAFF. CDR3 in DNA: TGTGCCAGCAGCCCTCAGGGACGGAACACTGAAGCTTTCTTT.

V gene TRBV7-9 combines with J gene TRBJ2-2, with 14 bases lining up with TRBD2. With 5 bases clipped from V and 0 bases from J, the junction kept 8 bases outside the gene matches. This CDR3 region has 19 residues. Germline values: CDR1 SEHNR, CDR2 FQNEAQ (reference sequence). CDR3 region: CASSPRTSGGPPNTGELFF. Here the CDR3 DNA reads TGTGCCAGCAGCCCCCGGACTAGCGGGGGGCCCCCGAACACCGGGGAGCTGTTTTTT.

This chain connects TRBV5-1 to TRBJ1-3; D is unresolved. Per germline, CDR1 SGHRS and CDR2 YFSETQ. Trimming cost V 2 bases and J 1 base, with 10 bases left between them. The CDR3 is 15 residues long. CDR3 in DNA: TGCGCCAGCAGCTTAGGAAGTCAATCTGGAAACACCATATATTTT. It yields the protein CASSLGSQSGNTIYF. Drawing the rest from reference TRBV5-1 and TRBJ1-3, the complete variable domain is KAGVTQTPRYLIKTRGQQVTLSCSPISGHRSVSWYQQTPGQGLQFLFEYFSETQRNKGNFPGRFSGRQFSNSRSEMNVSTLELGDSALYLCASSLGSQSGNTIYFGEGSWLTVV.

This clone was detected once. This chain links TRBV5-1 with TRBJ2-3; a possible D gene is TRBD1 (5 bases). Trimming removed 6 bases from V and 3 bases from J, with 14 bases in between. CDR1 and CDR2 from the germline V gene are SGHRS and YFSETQ. CDR3 length equals 14 residues. In DNA form, the CDR3 reads TGCGCCAGCACTCCCAGGGAAGGGACAGATACGCAGTATTTT. Its protein is CASTPREGTDTQYF.

This clone was seen just once. The V gene is TRBV7-2, the J gene TRBJ1-5, with 8 bases identical to TRBD1. The CDR3 sequence is 15 residues long. Germline CDR1 is SGHTA and CDR2 is FQGNSA. Trimming cost V 5 bases and J 7 bases; bases outside gene matches: 10. In DNA, the CDR3 is TGTGCCAGCAGCCCGGCGACAGGGGTCGGGCAGCCCCAGCATTTT. Translated, it gives CASSPATGVGQPQHF.

This chain links TRBV28 with TRBJ2-5; D is possibly TRBD2 (6 bases). V lost 3 bases and J lost 1, with 6 bases in between. In germline, CDR1 is MDHEN, CDR2 SYDVKM. This CDR3 is built from 13 residues. The CDR3 DNA follows: TGTGCCAGCAGTTTGGGGGGCCAAGAGACCCAGTACTTC. This translates into CASSLGGQETQYF.

The V call is TRBV7-3, the J call TRBJ2-1, with 13 nucleotides matching TRBD2. V was clipped by 4 bases and J by 10 bases; unmatched bases: 1. Looked up from germline, CDR1 is SGHTA and CDR2 is FQGTGA. This CDR3 has 13 residues. CDR3 sequence: CASSWGLAGEQFF. The DNA of the CDR3 is TGTGCCAGCAGCTGGGGACTAGCGGGAGAGCAGTTCTTC.

The chain joins TRBV5-6 to TRBJ2-3, with D unresolved. In germline, CDR1 is SGHDT, CDR2 YYEEEE. The CDR3 has 17 amino acids. Trimming removed 3 bases from V and 3 bases from J, with 20 bases in between. CDR3 sequence reads: CASSSILSGVGTDTQYF. The CDR3 coding sequence is TGTGCCAGCAGCTCGATCCTTAGTGGGGTGGGGACAGATACGCAGTATTTT. Combining the CDR3 with reference TRBV5-6 and TRBJ2-3 gives the whole variable domain DAGVTQSPTHLIKTRGQQVTLRCSPKSGHDTVSWYQQALGQGPQFIFQYYEEEERQRGNFPDRFSGHQFPNYSSELNVNALLLGDSALYLCASSSILSGVGTDTQYFGPGTRLTVL.

The chain is built from TRBV19 and TRBJ1-2; 8 bases map to TRBD1. J was trimmed by 0 bases and V by 8 bases; bases with no gene match: 11. This CDR3 is 16 amino acids long. From germline, CDR1 is LNHDA and CDR2 SQIVND (reference sequence). CDR3 loop: CASRFQGAASNYGYTF. The CDR3 coding sequence is TGTGCCAGTCGCTTTCAGGGGGCCGCTTCTAACTATGGCTACACCTTC.